The clone carrying this TCR beta chain was counted a few times. The antigen is undetermined. These data originate in a study of identical twins. Points from the study as a whole: Within cord blood, abundant beta clonotypes carried fewer insertions, but memory repertoires showed no such trend. Weaker excess twin sharing was seen among beta out-of-frame sequences.

TCRdb re-analysed the 5' RACE reads in MiXCR, keeping a single row per CDR3 protein. The sample lists some 900,000 distinct CDR3 sequences; roughly an eighth were seen once. These data are also associated with another study on yellow fever vaccine responses in identical twins.

Sequencing input: PBMCs. The receptor was isolated from a woman between 18 and 29 years old in good health.

The DNA of the CDR3 is TGTGCCAGCAGTCTGGGGGGACAATCCCTTCGAAACACCATATATTTT. Amino acids: CASSLGGQSLRNTIYF. The chain recombines TRBV12-3 or TRBV12-4 with TRBJ1-3; possibly TRBD1 for D (6 bases). Trimming stripped 5 bases from V and 5 bases from J, with 19 bases between. This CDR3 region has 16 residues.